What follows describes a single TCR beta chain. This entry belongs to a study of blood T cell repertoires in COVID-19. In the study overall: Some COVID-19 samples were acute and others convalescent; all came from the United States, Italy and Spain. PBMCs, B-cell-depleted T cells, or T cells provided the cDNA or gDNA that made up the material.

Germline CDR1 reads SGHTA; CDR2 reads FQGTGA. V trimming: 3 bases; J trimming: 3 bases; junction bases outside the gene matches: 2. This CDR3 contains 14 residues. Source study methods: Nucleated cell number was recorded as an estimate derived from reference gene primer amplification. The repertoire was sequenced with immunoSEQ multiplex PCR; TCRdb's copy has only in-frame clones and lacks some. The D gene and trimming were derived from the DNA, and the V and J assignments and clone size from that table. This sample has tens of thousands of clones, with about 88% found just once. V gene TRBV7-3 combines with J gene TRBJ2-1; TRBD2 matches at 7 bases. The receptor's source is an elderly woman with active or convalescent COVID-19. Sequenced input: peripheral blood. DNA for the CDR3: TGTGCCAGCAGCTTGAGCGGGGACTACAATGAGCAGTTCTTC. Its protein is CASSLSGDYNEQFF.